These 18 T cell receptor beta chains share one sample of origin, sequenced in a study of CD8 T cells in Susac syndrome. It was with random hexamers that roughly 0.5 to 1 ug RNA was reverse transcribed. From the immunoSEQ multiplex PCR reads, TCRdb called clonotypes with MiXCR, one entry per CDR3 protein. The sample records under 550,000 distinct CDR3 sequences, approximately 85% being singletons. The specimen was CD8+ T cells from PBMCs. These receptors came from a human donor with multiple sclerosis.

This clonotype has more than one count but fewer than ten. DNA of the CDR3: TGTGCCAGCAGTTTACCGCTCTACGAGCAGTACTTC. This translates into CASSLPLYEQYF. This chain joins TRBV28 and TRBJ2-7; D gene unclear. CDR3 length: 12 residues. Trimming stripped 2 bases from V and 3 bases from J, with 5 bases between. The germline CDR1 and CDR2 sequences are MDHEN and SYDVKM.

The genes are TRBV12-3 or TRBV12-4 and TRBJ2-2, with 9 positions matching TRBD1. V trimming: 5 bases; J trimming: 6 bases; junction bases outside the gene matches: 1. This CDR3 has 13 amino acids. The chain's CDR3 is CASSRTGAGELFF. CDR3 sequence (DNA): TGTGCCAGCAGTCGGACAGGGGCCGGGGAGCTGTTTTTT.

The chain is built from TRBV12-3 or TRBV12-4 and TRBJ2-1, with a tentative D call TRBD2 (6 bases). The CDR3 extends over 15 amino acids. V was shortened by 6 bases and J by 5 bases, with 17 bases between the two germline ends. The CDR3 here is CASSLPTGRHNEQFF. The CDR3 DNA reads TGTGCCAGCAGCCTACCGACCGGGAGACACAATGAGCAGTTCTTC.

The chain has TRBV14 and TRBJ2-4, with D perhaps matching TRBD1 or TRBD2 (6 bases each). V was trimmed by 4 bases and J by 8 bases, leaving 12 bases between them. This CDR3 region has 13 residues. Per germline, CDR1 SGHDN and CDR2 FVKESK. The CDR3 sequence is CASSRAGEDIQYF. The CDR3 DNA reads as TGTGCCAGCAGCCGTGCAGGGGAGGACATTCAGTACTTC.

CDR3 nucleotides: TGTGCCAGCAGTGATCGATGGACAGTCCCCTACGAGCAGTACTTC. Amino acid sequence: CASSDRWTVPYEQYF. The rearrangement uses TRBV6-1 and TRBJ2-7, with TRBD1 as a possible D gene (6 bases). The CDR3 length is 15 residues. The germline CDR1 and CDR2 sequences are MNHNS and SASEGT. V was cut by 3 bases and J by 2 bases, with 14 bases left in between.

The chain combines TRBV28 with TRBJ2-1; 8 bases are shared with TRBD1. Unmatched junction bases numbered 12, after V lost 5 bases and J lost 0 bases. The CDR3 is 18 amino acids. CDR1 and CDR2 (germline): MDHEN, SYDVKM. The DNA for the CDR3 is TGTGCCAGCAGTCTCCCAGGGGGCCCTACTCCCTCCTACAATGAGCAGTTCTTC. Residues: CASSLPGGPTPSYNEQFF.

The rearrangement uses TRBV5-6 and TRBJ2-1; D unclear. This CDR3 region has 13 residues. The germline V and J ends were trimmed by 4 bases and 7 bases, with 12 bases remaining between them. The germline gives CDR1 SGHDT, CDR2 YYEEEE. Here the CDR3 reads CASSIDVKNEQFF. CDR3 DNA sequence: TGTGCCAGCAGCATAGATGTGAAGAATGAGCAGTTCTTC.

This clonotype was seen ten or more times. V gene TRBV6-5 combines with J gene TRBJ2-7; weak D call: TRBD2 (5 bases). With 5 bases removed from V and 0 bases from J, the gap between germline ends came to 8 bases. Germline CDR1 reads MNHEY; CDR2 reads SVGAGI. The CDR3 consists of 13 residues. The CDR3 region has the DNA TGTGCCAGCAGTCCCGGGGACTCCTACGAGCAGTACTTC. Its translation: CASSPGDSYEQYF.

This sequence joins TRBV4-1 and TRBJ2-1; D is possibly TRBD2 (5 bases). Germline assignment: CDR1 MGHRA and CDR2 YSYEKL. The CDR3 is 15 residues long. Trimming left V 1 base short and J 1 base short, with 8 bases between. The CDR3: CASSQGAGSYNEQFF. In DNA form, the CDR3 reads TGCGCCAGCAGCCAAGGCGCGGGTTCCTACAATGAGCAGTTCTTC.

This chain connects TRBV4-1 to TRBJ1-2; D is ambiguous. CDR3 size: 16 residues. CDR1 is MGHRA and CDR2 is YSYEKL in the germline V gene. The V end lost 4 bases, the J end lost 5 bases, and 20 bases lay between the germline ends. The CDR3 coding sequence is TGCGCCAGCAGCCCATCAATAATCGCGGGGTGGTATGGCTACACCTTC. This codes for CASSPSIIAGWYGYTF.

The chain couples TRBV11-2 to TRBJ2-3; D possibly uses TRBD1 or TRBD2 (5 bases each). The CDR3 totals 18 residues. From germline, CDR1 is SGHAT and CDR2 FQNNGV. V lost 2 bases to trimming and J lost 2 bases, with 20 bases between them. This CDR3 is CASSLTFSGDHYTDTQYF. The CDR3 DNA sequence: TGTGCCAGCAGCTTAACCTTTAGTGGGGACCATTACACAGATACGCAGTATTTT.

The rearrangement joins TRBV19 to TRBJ2-5; D is possibly TRBD1 (6 bases). The CDR3 totals 15 residues. From germline, CDR1 is LNHDA and CDR2 SQIVND (reference sequence). V lost 2 bases to trimming and J lost 0 bases, with 10 bases between them. CDR3 sequence: CASSIRQADQETQYF. As DNA, the CDR3 is TGTGCCAGTAGTATACGACAGGCGGACCAAGAGACCCAGTACTTC.

The V call is TRBV30, the J call TRBJ2-2; D assignment may be TRBD1 or TRBD2 (6 bases each). Germline V gene lookup returns CDR1 GTSNPN and CDR2 SVGIG (reference sequence). Trimming stripped 7 bases from V and 5 bases from J, with 14 bases between. The CDR3 loop spans 13 amino acids. CDR3 loop: CASDWGATGELFF. In DNA, the CDR3 is TGTGCCTCAGATTGGGGGGCGACCGGGGAGCTGTTTTTT.

The chain employs TRBV28 and TRBJ2-7; TRBD1 aligns across 11 bases. CDR1 MDHEN and CDR2 SYDVKM come from the germline V gene. This CDR3 contains 17 residues. The V segment lost 3 bases and the J segment 4 bases; nucleotides outside the gene matches: 11. The CDR3 nucleotides read TGTGCCAGCAGTTTTCTTCGGACAGGGGGCGTTTTTTACGAGCAGTACTTC. The encoded protein is CASSFLRTGGVFYEQYF.

The J gene is TRBJ1-2, the V gene TRBV14, with no clear D. This CDR3 region has 12 residues. V shed 1 base and J shed 7 bases, with 7 bases lying between them. CDR1 is SGHDN, CDR2 FVKESK, per germline. The CDR3 protein is CASSQVRGGYTF. DNA of the CDR3: TGTGCCAGCAGCCAAGTGCGAGGTGGCTACACCTTC.

V is TRBV29-1 and J is TRBJ2-1, with D tentatively TRBD2 (6 bases). CDR1 and CDR2 from the germline V gene are SQVTM and ANQGSEA. V lost 4 bases and J 8 bases, leaving 15 bases between the germline ends. The CDR3 loop spans 13 amino acids. This chain's CDR3 is CSVADGGIDEQFF. CDR3 bases: TGCAGCGTTGCCGATGGGGGGATCGATGAGCAGTTCTTC.

This clonotype has just a few counts. The chain links TRBV25-1 to TRBJ1-2; the D gene is possibly TRBD1 (5 bases). The CDR3 has 12 amino acids. V was shortened by 8 bases and J by 7 bases, with 14 bases between the two germline ends. Germline V lookup: CDR1 MGHDK, CDR2 SYGVNS. The DNA of the CDR3 is TGTGCCAGCCCCGAGGAGGGGACTGGCTACACCTTC. It encodes CASPEEGTGYTF.

With respect to this clonotype: This is likely a read error, given that the CDR3 carries no conserved phenylalanine or tryptophan at its end. The V gene is TRBV4-1, the J gene TRBJ2-1; D is possibly TRBD2 (5 bases). Trimming stripped 0 bases from V and 8 bases from J, with 11 bases between. Germline assignment: CDR1 MGHRA and CDR2 YSYEKL. CDR3 length: 14 residues. The CDR3: CASSQDVTTDEQFV. The CDR3, as DNA: TGCGCCAGCAGCCAAGACGTGACTACCGATGAGCAGTTCGTC.